This entry describes one T cell receptor (beta chain). Original processing notes: Reference gene primers were amplified, and this amplification served to estimate nucleated cell counts. Assay: immunoSEQ multiplex PCR; the TCRdb copy retains only in-frame clones and omits some. V, J and clone size are those of that table, while D and trimming were read from the DNA. The sample comprises more than 150,000 clones, 84% of which are singletons, and approximately 9.4% rests with the top ten. The sample is drawn from a study of blood T cell repertoires in COVID-19. Study summary: The cDNA or gDNA used as material had been derived from T cells, B-cell-depleted T cells, or PBMCs.

The V segment lost 5 bases and the J segment 6 bases; nucleotides outside the gene matches: 12. CDR1 SGHAT and CDR2 FQNNGV come from the germline V gene. CDR3 length: 16 amino acids. The V gene is TRBV11-2, the J gene TRBJ2-5, with 10 bases matching TRBD2. Source material: peripheral blood. This sequence originates from a woman aged 45-65 years with acute or convalescent COVID-19. CDR3 nucleotide sequence: TGTGCCAGCAGCCCTCCGGGGAGCGGGGGGGCAAAGACCCAGTACTTC. Its protein product is CASSPPGSGGAKTQYF.